Listed here is a single T cell receptor (beta chain). Its antigen is not known. The sample is drawn from a study of graft-versus-host responses after intestinal transplantation. Study-level information: Multivisceral, liver-intestinal, or isolated intestinal transplants were given to recipients. Each recipient received anti-thymocyte globulin induction, then tacrolimus and steroids for about 3 years. Whole-study findings and limits: The presence of high graft-versus-host to host-versus-graft clonal ratios in allografts characterized patients with graft-donor T cell macrochimerism. GvH clones appeared in recipient marrow, some first in ileum or blood.

This CDR3 spans 13 amino acids. The V gene's germline CDR1 is SGHRS and CDR2 YFSETQ. Sequencing used immunoSEQ multiplex PCR; TCRdb keeps in-frame clones, though not all of them. This sample has roughly 120,000 clones, with roughly nine tenths found just once. This TCR came from a human donor who received an intestinal transplant. The starting material was unstimulated CD4+ T cells sorted from spleen or lymph node cells, obtained before intestinal transplant. The gene calls are TRBV5-1 and TRBJ2-5, with a tentative D call TRBD1 (5 bases). Gene TRBJ2-7 matches the end of the DNA better, so the J call may be wrong. The CDR3 DNA sequence: TGCGCCAGCAGCTTGACCCAGGGCTACGAGCAGTACTTC. Protein product: CASSLTQGYEQYF.